This paragraph reports one TCR beta chain. The antigen it recognizes is unknown. No base quality information exists; no much larger clone differs at one position. CDR1 and CDR2, looked up from the germline V gene (reference sequence), are MNHEY and SMNVEV. The CDR3 contains 16 residues, cysteine and phenylalanine counted. Only the CDR3 DNA stays, 48 bases, in frame from base 1. V is trimmed back by 4 bases and J by 0 bases, and the junction contains 3 bases that no gene match accounts for. This specimen belongs to a study of blood T cell repertoires in COVID-19 (dated by TCRdb to 2018 to 2021). Study-wide context: The collaborator samples originated in the United States, Italy and Spain and spanned the acute and convalescent phases of COVID-19. The prospective study material was composed of cDNA or gDNA derived from T cells, B-cell-depleted T cells, or PBMCs. Deeply sampled blood TCRbeta repertoires from subjects exposed to, actively infected with, or recovered from COVID-19 were included in the dataset. The repertoires were made available in a free public database intended to serve as a resource for research on the immune response to SARS-CoV-2. The samples were drawn from the first 160 participants of the ongoing ImmuneRACE study and from some 1,300 subjects provided by 6 global collaborators. The sample metadata nearly always contained a de-identified subject ID, COVID-19 status, age in years and sex. Where available, HLA class I and class II types were taken from metadata supplied by the sample provider and were not determined by assay-based typing.

What the work shows at the level of the full study, not this receptor alone: How much clinical and demographic metadata was included differed by source and by participant, and the metadata was provided uncurated.

The immunoSEQ Assay, a bias-controlled multiplex PCR, was used to amplify TCRbeta CDR3 regions from genomic DNA. For the original study's pipeline: The number of nucleated cells in each sample was estimated by amplification of reference gene primers within the assay. To quantify the absolute abundance of each unique TCRbeta CDR3 rearrangement, sequence reads were collapsed and filtered. For each sample, productive Simpson clonality was calculated by taking the square root of Simpson's diversity index across productive rearrangements. TCRdb took this table from immuneACCESS and kept in-frame rearrangements with V and J called. Such tables lack part of the clones; where checked against another copy, unresolved V genes explain under half of the gap, and the rest is unexplained. The V and J calls and clone size were taken over from that table, and D and trimming were inferred from the DNA. Within this sample are more than 150,000 clones, with over 70% of them counted one time only. The top ten clonotypes cover around 15% of the sample.

Whole blood was collected in K2EDTA tubes by collaborating institutions according to the institutions' own protocols. For TCRbeta analysis, collaborators shipped samples in one of three forms: frozen whole blood, isolated PBMCs, or DNA extracted from either of those sample types. This receptor chain uses TRBV27 and TRBJ2-6; 7 nucleotides in the junction match TRBD1. This receptor was taken from a man between 60 and 75 years old with active or convalescent COVID-19. The sequenced material came from peripheral blood. CDR3 loop: CASSYTGASGANVLTF. The bases are TGTGCCAGCAGTTACACAGGGGCCTCTGGGGCCAACGTCCTGACTTTC.